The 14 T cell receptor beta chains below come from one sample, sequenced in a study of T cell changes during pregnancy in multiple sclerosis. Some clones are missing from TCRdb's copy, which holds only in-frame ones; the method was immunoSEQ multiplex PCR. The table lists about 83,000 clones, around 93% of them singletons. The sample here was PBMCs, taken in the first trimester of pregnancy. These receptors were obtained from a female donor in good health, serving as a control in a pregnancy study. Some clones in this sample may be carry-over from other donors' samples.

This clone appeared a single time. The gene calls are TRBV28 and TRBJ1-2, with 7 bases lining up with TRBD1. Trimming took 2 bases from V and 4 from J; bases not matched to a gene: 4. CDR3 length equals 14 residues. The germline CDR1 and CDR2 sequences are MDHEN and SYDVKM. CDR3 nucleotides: TGTGCCAGCAGTTTAGGGACAGTGCGCTATGGCTACACCTTC. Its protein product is CASSLGTVRYGYTF.

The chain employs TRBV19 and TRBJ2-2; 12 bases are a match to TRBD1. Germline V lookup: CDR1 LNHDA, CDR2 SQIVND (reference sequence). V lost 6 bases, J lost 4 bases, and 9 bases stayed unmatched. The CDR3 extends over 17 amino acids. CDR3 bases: TGTGCCAGTAGGCTACGGGACAGGGGGCGAGGCACCGGGGAGCTGTTTTTT. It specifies CASRLRDRGRGTGELFF.

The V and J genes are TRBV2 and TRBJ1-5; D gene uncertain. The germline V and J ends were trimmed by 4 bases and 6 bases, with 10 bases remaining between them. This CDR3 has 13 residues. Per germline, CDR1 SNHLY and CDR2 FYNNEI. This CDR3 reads CASSAGWGQPQHF. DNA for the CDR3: TGTGCCAGCAGTGCGGGATGGGGTCAGCCCCAGCATTTT. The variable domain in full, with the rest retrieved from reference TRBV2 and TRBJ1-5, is EPEVTQTPSHQVTQMGQEVILRCVPISNHLYFYWYRQILGQKVEFLVSFYNNEISEKSEIFDDQFSVERPDGSNFTLKIRSTKLEDSAMYFCASSAGWGQPQHFGDGTRLSIL.

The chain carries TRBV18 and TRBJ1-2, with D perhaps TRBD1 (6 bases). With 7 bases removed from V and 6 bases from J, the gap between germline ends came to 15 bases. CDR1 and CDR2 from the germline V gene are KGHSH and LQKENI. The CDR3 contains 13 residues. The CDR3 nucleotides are TGTGCCAGCTTTTCAGGGGCGAACCATGGCTACACCTTC. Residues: CASFSGANHGYTF.

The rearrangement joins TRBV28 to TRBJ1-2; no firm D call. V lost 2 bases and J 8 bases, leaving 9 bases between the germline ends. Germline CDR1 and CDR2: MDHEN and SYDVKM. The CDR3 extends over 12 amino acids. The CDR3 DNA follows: TGTGCCAGCAGTTTAAGGAGGAGGGGCTACACCTTC. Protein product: CASSLRRRGYTF.

This CDR3 is CASSFVATNEKLFF. The CDR3 DNA is TGTGCCAGCAGCTTCGTTGCAACTAATGAAAAACTGTTTTTT. The V and J genes are TRBV7-9 and TRBJ1-4, with D unresolved. Trimming left V 3 bases short and J 0 bases short, with 5 bases between. Germline CDR1 reads SEHNR; CDR2 reads FQNEAQ (reference sequence). The CDR3 extends over 14 amino acids.

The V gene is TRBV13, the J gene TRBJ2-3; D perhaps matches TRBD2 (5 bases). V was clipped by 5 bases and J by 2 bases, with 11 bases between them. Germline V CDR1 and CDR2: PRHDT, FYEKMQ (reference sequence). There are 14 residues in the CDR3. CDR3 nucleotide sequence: TGTGCCAGCAGCAAACGGGGTACCACAGATACGCAGTATTTT. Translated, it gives CASSKRGTTDTQYF.

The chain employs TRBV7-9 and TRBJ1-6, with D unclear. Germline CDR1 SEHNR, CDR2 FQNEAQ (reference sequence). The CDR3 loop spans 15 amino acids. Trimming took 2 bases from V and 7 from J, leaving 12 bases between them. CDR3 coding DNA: TGTGCCAGCAGCTTAAAGTCGGGAACAAATTCACCCCTCCACTTT. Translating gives CASSLKSGTNSPLHF.

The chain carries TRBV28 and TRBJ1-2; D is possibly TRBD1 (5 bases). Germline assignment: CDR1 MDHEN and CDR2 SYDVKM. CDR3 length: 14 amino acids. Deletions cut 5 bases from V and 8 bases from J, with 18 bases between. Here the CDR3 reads CASSPSHRGGGYTF. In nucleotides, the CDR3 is TGTGCCAGCAGTCCGTCGCACCGCGGGGGGGGCTACACCTTC.

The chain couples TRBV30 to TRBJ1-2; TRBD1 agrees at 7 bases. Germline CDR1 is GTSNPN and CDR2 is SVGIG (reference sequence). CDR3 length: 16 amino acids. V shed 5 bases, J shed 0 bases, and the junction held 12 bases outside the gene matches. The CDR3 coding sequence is TGTGCCTGGGGGCTCCGGACAGGTAGAGCTAACTATGGCTACACCTTC. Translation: CAWGLRTGRANYGYTF.

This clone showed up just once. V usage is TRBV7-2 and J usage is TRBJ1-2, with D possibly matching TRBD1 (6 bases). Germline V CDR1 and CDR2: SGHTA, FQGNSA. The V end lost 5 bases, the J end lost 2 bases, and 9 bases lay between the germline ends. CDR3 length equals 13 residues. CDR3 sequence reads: CASSPQGNYGYTF. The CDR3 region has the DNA TGTGCCAGCAGCCCGCAGGGGAACTATGGCTACACCTTC.

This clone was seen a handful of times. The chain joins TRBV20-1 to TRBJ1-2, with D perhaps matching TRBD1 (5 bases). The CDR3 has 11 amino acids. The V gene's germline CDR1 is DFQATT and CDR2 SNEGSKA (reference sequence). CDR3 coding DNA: TGCACCCCGACAGCCGACTATGGCTACACCTTC. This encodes CTPTADYGYTF.

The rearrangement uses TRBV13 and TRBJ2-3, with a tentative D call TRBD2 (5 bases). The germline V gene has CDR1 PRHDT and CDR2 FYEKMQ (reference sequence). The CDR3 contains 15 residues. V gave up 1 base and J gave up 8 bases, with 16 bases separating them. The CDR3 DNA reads TGTGCCAGCAGCTTAGCAAGCGACCCTCGGGGTACGCAGTATTTT. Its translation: CASSLASDPRGTQYF.

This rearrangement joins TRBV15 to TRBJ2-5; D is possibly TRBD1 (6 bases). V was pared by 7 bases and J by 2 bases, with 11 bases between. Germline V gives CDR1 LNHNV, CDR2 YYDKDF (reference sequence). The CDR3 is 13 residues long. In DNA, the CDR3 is TGTGCCACCACGACAGGTATACAAGAGACCCAGTACTTC. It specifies CATTTGIQETQYF.